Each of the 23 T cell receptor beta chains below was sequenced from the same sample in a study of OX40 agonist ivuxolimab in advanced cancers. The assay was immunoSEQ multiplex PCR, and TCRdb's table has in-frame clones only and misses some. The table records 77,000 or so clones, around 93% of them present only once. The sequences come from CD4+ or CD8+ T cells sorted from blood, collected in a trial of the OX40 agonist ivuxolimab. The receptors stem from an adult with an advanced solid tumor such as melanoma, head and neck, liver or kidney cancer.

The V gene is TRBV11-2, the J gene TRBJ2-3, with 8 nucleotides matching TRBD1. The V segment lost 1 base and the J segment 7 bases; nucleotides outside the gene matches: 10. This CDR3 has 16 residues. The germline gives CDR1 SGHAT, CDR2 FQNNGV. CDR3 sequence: CASSLVGTGLGNTQYF. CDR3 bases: TGTGCCAGCAGCTTAGTAGGGACAGGCCTAGGGAATACGCAGTATTTT.

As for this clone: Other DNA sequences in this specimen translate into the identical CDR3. Written as DNA, the CDR3 is TGTGCCTGGGGACAGGGGGCGGGTGGCTACACCTTC. It translates to CAWGQGAGGYTF. V usage is TRBV30 and J usage is TRBJ1-2, with 11 bases that match TRBD1. Germline-derived CDR1 and CDR2 are GTSNPN and SVGIG (reference sequence). The CDR3 is made up of 12 amino acids. V trimming: 5 bases; J trimming: 7 bases; junction bases outside the gene matches: 3. The variable domain in full, with the rest retrieved from reference TRBV30 and TRBJ1-2, is SQTIHQWPATLVQPVGSPLSLECTVEGTSNPNLYWYRQAAGRGLQLLFYSVGIGQISSEVPQNLSASRPQDRQFILSSKKLLLSDSGFYLCAWGQGAGGYTFGSGTRLTVV.

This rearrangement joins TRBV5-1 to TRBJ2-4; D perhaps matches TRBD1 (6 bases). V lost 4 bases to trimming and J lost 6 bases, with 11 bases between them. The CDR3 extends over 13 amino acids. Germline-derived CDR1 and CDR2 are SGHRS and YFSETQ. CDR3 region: CASSDQGLNIQYF. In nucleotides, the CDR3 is TGCGCCAGCAGCGACCAGGGGTTAAACATTCAGTACTTC.

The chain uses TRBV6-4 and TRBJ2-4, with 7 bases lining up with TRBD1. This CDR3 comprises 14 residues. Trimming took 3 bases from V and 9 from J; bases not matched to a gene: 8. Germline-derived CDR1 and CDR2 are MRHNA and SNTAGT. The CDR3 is CASSENRGMSIQYF. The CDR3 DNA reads TGTGCCAGCAGTGAAAACAGGGGTATGAGCATTCAGTACTTC.

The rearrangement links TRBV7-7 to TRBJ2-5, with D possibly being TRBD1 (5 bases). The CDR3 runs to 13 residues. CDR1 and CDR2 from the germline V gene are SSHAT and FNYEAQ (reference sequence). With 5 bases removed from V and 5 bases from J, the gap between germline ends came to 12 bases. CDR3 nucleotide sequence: TGTGCCAGCAGCCCAGGGATATCGGAGACCCAGTACTTC. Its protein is CASSPGISETQYF.

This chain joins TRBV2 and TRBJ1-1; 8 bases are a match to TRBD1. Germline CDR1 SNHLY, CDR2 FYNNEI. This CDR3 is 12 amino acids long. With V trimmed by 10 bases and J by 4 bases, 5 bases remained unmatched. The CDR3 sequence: CATGTGGTEAFF. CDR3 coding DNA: TGTGCCACGGGTACAGGGGGCACTGAAGCTTTCTTT.

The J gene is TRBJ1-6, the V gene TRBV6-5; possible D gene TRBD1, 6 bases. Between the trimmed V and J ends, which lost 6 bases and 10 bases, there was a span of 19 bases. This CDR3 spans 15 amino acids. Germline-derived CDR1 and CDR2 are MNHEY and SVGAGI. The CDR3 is CASSNRVFTDSPLHF. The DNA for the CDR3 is TGTGCCAGCAGCAACAGGGTTTTTACGGACTCACCCCTCCACTTT.

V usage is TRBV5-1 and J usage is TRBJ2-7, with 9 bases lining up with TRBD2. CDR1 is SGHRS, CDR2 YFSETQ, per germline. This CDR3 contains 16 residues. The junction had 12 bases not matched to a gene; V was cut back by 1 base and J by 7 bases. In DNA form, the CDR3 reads TGCGCCAGCAGCTTGCGGCCTAGCGGGGTTCCCGGGGAGCAGTACTTC. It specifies CASSLRPSGVPGEQYF.

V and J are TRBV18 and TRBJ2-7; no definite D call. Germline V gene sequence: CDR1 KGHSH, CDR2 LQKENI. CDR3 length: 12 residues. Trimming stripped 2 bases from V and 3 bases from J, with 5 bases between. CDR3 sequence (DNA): TGTGCCAGCTCACCAGGAAACTACGAGCAGTACTTC. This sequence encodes CASSPGNYEQYF. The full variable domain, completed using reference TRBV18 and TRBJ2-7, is NAGVMQNPRHLVRRRGQEARLRCSPMKGHSHVYWYRQLPEEGLKFMVYLQKENIIDESGMPKERFSAEFPKEGPSILRIQQVVRGDSAAYFCASSPGNYEQYFGPGTRLTVT.

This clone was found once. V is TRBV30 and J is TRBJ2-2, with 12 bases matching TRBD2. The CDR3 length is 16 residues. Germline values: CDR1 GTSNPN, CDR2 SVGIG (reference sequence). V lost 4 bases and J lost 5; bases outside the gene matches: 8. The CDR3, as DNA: TGTGCCTGGACTACGACTAGCGGGAGAAGTACCGGGGAGCTGTTTTTT. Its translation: CAWTTTSGRSTGELFF.

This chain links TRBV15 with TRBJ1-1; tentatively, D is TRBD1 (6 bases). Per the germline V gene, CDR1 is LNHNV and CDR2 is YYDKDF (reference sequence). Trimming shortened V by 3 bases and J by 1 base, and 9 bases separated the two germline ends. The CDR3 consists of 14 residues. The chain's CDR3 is CATSSRTENTEAFF. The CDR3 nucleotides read TGTGCCACCAGCAGCCGGACAGAGAACACTGAAGCTTTCTTT.

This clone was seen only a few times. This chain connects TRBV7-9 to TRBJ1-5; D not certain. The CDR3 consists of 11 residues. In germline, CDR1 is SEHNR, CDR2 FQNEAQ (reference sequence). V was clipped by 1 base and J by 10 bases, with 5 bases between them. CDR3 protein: CASSLGGPQHF. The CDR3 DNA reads TGTGCCAGCAGCTTAGGCGGTCCCCAGCATTTT.

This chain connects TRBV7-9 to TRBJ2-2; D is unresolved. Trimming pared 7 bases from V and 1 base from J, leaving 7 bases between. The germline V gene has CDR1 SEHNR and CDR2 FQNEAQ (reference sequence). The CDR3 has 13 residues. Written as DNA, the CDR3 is TGTGCCAGCAAGAGGCTGAACACCGGGGAGCTGTTTTTT. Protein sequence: CASKRLNTGELFF.

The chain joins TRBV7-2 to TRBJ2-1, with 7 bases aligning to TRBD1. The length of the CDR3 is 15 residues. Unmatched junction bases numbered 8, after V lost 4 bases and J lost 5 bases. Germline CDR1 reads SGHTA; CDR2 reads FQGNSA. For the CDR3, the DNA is TGTGCCAGCAGCTCTTACACAGGGGACAACAATGAGCAGTTCTTC. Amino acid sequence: CASSSYTGDNNEQFF.

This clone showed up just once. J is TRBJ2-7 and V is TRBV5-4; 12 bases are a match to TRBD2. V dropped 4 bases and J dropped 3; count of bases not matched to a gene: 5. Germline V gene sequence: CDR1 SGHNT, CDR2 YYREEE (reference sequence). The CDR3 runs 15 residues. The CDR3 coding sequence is TGTGCCAGCAGCCCCCGGACTAGCGGGATCTACGAGCAGTACTTC. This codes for CASSPRTSGIYEQYF.

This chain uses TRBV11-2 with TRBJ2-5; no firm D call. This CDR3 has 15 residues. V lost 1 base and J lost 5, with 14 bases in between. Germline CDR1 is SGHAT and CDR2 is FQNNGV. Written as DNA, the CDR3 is TGTGCCAGCAGCTTAGCTCTGTCCCTGGGGGAGACCCAGTACTTC. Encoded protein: CASSLALSLGETQYF.

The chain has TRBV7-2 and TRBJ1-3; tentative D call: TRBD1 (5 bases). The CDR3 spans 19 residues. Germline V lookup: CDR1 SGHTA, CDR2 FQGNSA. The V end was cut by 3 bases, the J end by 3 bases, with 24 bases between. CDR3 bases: TGTGCCAGCAGCTTCTTCCTCGGGCAGGGCACAGTAGTTGGAAACACCATATATTTT. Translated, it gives CASSFFLGQGTVVGNTIYF.

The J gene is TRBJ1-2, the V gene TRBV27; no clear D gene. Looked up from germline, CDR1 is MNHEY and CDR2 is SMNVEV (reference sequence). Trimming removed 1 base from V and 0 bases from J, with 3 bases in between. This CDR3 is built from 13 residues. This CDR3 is CASSLYANYGYTF. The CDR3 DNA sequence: TGTGCCAGCAGTTTATATGCTAACTATGGCTACACCTTC.

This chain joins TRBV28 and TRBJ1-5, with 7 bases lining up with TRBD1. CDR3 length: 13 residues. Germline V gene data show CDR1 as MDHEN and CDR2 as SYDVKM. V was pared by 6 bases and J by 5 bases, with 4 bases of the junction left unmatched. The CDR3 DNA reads TGTGCCAGCAGGCGACAGGGCTATCAGCCCCAGCATTTT. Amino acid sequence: CASRRQGYQPQHF.

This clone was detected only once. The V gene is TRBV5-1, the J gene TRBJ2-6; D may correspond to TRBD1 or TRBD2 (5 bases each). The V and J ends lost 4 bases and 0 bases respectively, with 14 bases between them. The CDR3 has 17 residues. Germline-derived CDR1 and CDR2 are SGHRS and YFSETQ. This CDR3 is CASSRDLPTSGANVLTF. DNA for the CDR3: TGCGCCAGCAGCAGGGACCTCCCCACCTCTGGGGCCAACGTCCTGACTTTC.

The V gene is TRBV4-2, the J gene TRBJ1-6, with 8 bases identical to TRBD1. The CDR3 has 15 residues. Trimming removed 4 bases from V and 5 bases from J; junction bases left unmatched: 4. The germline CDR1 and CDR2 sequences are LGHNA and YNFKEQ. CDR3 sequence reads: CASSLTGANNSPLHF. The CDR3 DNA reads TGTGCCAGCAGCCTGACAGGGGCGAATAATTCACCCCTCCACTTT.

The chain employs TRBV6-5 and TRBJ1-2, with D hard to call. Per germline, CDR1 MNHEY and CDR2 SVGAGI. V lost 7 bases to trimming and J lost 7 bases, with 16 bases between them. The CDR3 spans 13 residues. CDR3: CASNSRALPGYTF. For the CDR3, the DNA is TGTGCCAGCAATTCCCGGGCCCTCCCTGGCTACACCTTC.

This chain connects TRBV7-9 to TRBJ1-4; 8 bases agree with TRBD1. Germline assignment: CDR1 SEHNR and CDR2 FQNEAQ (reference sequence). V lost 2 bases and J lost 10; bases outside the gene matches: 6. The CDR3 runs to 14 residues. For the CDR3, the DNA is TGTGCCAGCAGCTTAAAATCAGGGGGCACAAAACTGTTTTTT. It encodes CASSLKSGGTKLFF.